A single sample is the source of the 10 T cell receptor beta chains below, sequenced in a study of human T cells and chemical hapten exposure. Time point here: patch test 1, 2 weeks after DPC sensitization. Treatment specified: therapeutic diphenylcyclopropenone sensitization with weekly scalp DPC. TCRdb re-called the RACE reads through MiXCR, storing one row per CDR3 protein. The repertoire includes roughly 180,000 distinct CDR3 sequences, more than 20% of them detected once, and about 7% sits in the top ten. The material was whole blood, obtained in connection with sensitization to the hapten diphenylcyclopropenone (DPC). The receptors were sampled from a woman aged 45-65 years with alopecia areata. Some clones in this sample may be carry-over from other donors' samples.

This clonotype was picked up a small number of times. The chain is built from TRBV20-1 and TRBJ2-1, with 10 positions matching TRBD2. J was trimmed by 3 bases and V by 2 bases; bases with no gene match: 4. The CDR3 is 15 amino acids. Germline V gene lookup returns CDR1 DFQATT and CDR2 SNEGSKA (reference sequence). The DNA of the CDR3 is TGCAGTGCTAGACTAGCGGGAGTTGTCTACAATGAGCAGTTCTTC. Residues: CSARLAGVVYNEQFF.

The chain combines TRBV5-1 with TRBJ1-5; 7 bases fit TRBD1. V lost 2 bases to trimming and J lost 7 bases; unmatched junction nucleotides: 3. The CDR3 runs 13 residues. Looked up from germline, CDR1 is SGHRS and CDR2 is YFSETQ. CDR3 DNA: TGCGCCAGCAGCTTTGAGGGGGCCCAGCCCCAGCATTTT. Its translation is CASSFEGAQPQHF.

This chain uses TRBV2 with TRBJ2-3; 7 bases align to TRBD2. V shed 6 bases and J 1 base; nucleotides not matched to a gene: 4. The CDR3 covers 14 residues. Germline V gene lookup returns CDR1 SNHLY and CDR2 FYNNEI. DNA of the CDR3: TGTGCCAGCAGACTAGCGTATGGCACAGATACGCAGTATTTT. This sequence encodes CASRLAYGTDTQYF.

This chain uses TRBV29-1 with TRBJ2-3, with no clear D. Germline V gene lookup returns CDR1 SQVTM and CDR2 ANQGSEA. The CDR3 consists of 13 residues. V was clipped by 4 bases and J by 0 bases, with 8 bases between them. The CDR3: CSVGGESTDTQYF. The CDR3, as DNA: TGCAGCGTTGGTGGGGAAAGCACAGATACGCAGTATTTT.

In DNA, the CDR3 is TGTGCCACCAGTGATCCAGGGACAGATACGCAGTATTTT. Its protein product is CATSDPGTDTQYF. V is TRBV24-1 and J is TRBJ2-3, with D perhaps matching TRBD1 (5 bases). This CDR3 spans 13 amino acids. V lost 3 bases and J 3 bases, leaving 6 bases between the germline ends. From germline, CDR1 is KGHDR and CDR2 SFDVKD.

This clonotype showed up just once. The chain couples TRBV24-1 to TRBJ1-5; D unresolved. Germline values: CDR1 KGHDR, CDR2 SFDVKD. The CDR3 length is 9 residues. V dropped 8 bases and J dropped 5 bases, with 0 bases sitting between them. CDR3 region: CATNQPQHF. The CDR3 nucleotides read TGTGCCACCAATCAGCCCCAGCATTTT.

This clonotype occurred once. The rearrangement uses TRBV29-1 and TRBJ1-1; unclear D gene. The CDR3 consists of 10 residues. V dropped 4 bases and J dropped 8 bases, with 8 bases sitting between them. Per germline, CDR1 SQVTM and CDR2 ANQGSEA. The DNA for the CDR3 is TGCAGCGTTGCATCTCCGGAAGCTTTCTTT. This encodes CSVASPEAFF.

The CDR3 loop reads CASSAVAGVYNEQFF. CDR3 sequence (DNA): TGCGCCAGCAGTGCGGTAGCGGGAGTCTACAATGAGCAGTTCTTC. The V gene is TRBV10-1, the J gene TRBJ2-1; 9 bases agree with TRBD2. The CDR3 contains 15 residues. Trimming cost V 4 bases and J 3 bases; bases outside gene matches: 4. Germline V gene data show CDR1 as WNHNN and CDR2 as SYGVQD (reference sequence).

The chain is built from TRBV12-3 or TRBV12-4 and TRBJ2-5; 8 nucleotides match TRBD2. V shed 5 bases, J shed 1 base, and the junction held 6 bases outside the gene matches. The CDR3 totals 15 residues. The CDR3 DNA is TGTGCCAGCAGTGACATAGCGGGACCCCAAGAGACCCAGTACTTC. Translating it yields CASSDIAGPQETQYF.

In its sample, this clonotype was seen a few times. The chain is built from TRBV20-1 and TRBJ1-1; no definite D call. Per the germline V gene, CDR1 is DFQATT and CDR2 is SNEGSKA (reference sequence). V dropped 3 bases and J dropped 2 bases, with 4 bases sitting between them. The CDR3 loop spans 11 amino acids. CDR3 region: CSARINTEAFF. The CDR3, as DNA: TGCAGTGCTAGGATTAACACTGAAGCTTTCTTT.